The 23 T cell receptor beta chains listed next were all sequenced from one sample in a study of graft-versus-host responses after intestinal transplantation. Their antigen targets remain unknown. Sequencing was performed with immunoSEQ multiplex PCR; in TCRdb, only in-frame clones are kept and a portion is missing. The table has around 95,000 clones, less than 90% seen once. The specimen comprised unstimulated CD4+ T cells sorted from spleen or lymph node cells, sampled before transplant. Receptor source: a human donor who was the organ donor for an intestinal transplant.

The rearrangement links TRBV9 to TRBJ2-5, with TRBD2 identical over 16 bases. CDR1 is SGDLS, CDR2 YYNGEE, per germline. This CDR3 is built from 19 residues. Unmatched junction bases numbered 12, after V lost 2 bases and J lost 5 bases. The CDR3 nucleotides read TGTGCCAGCAGCGTGGGACTAGCGGGGGGGCTAGCTATGTTGGAGACCCAGTACTTC. Its translation is CASSVGLAGGLAMLETQYF.

This chain joins TRBV7-3 and TRBJ2-7, with 8 bases that match TRBD2. After removal of 5 bases from V and 0 bases from J, the junction contained 6 bases not matched to a gene. The CDR3 length is 15 residues. Germline V lookup: CDR1 SGHTA, CDR2 FQGTGA. Here the CDR3 DNA reads TGTGCCAGCAGCATCGGGGGGGGCAGCTCCTACGAGCAGTACTTC. Translation: CASSIGGGSSYEQYF.

This clone appeared a single time. The rearrangement uses TRBV5-4 and TRBJ1-5, with D possibly TRBD1 on 6 matching bases. The CDR3 is 16 residues long. The germline V and J ends were trimmed by 2 bases and 1 base, with 13 bases remaining between them. Germline loops: CDR1 SGHNT, CDR2 YYREEE (reference sequence). CDR3 protein: CASSFGGAGSNQPQHF. The CDR3 nucleotides are TGTGCCAGCAGCTTCGGGGGCGCGGGAAGCAATCAGCCCCAGCATTTT.

This chain uses TRBV19 with TRBJ2-4; D possibly matches TRBD1 or TRBD2 (5 bases each). Germline CDR1 reads LNHDA; CDR2 reads SQIVND (reference sequence). CDR3 length: 14 residues. V dropped 3 bases and J dropped 8 bases, with 14 bases sitting between them. For the CDR3, the DNA is TGTGCCAGTAGTATCCTTGGGACGACGGACATTCAGTACTTC. Amino acid sequence: CASSILGTTDIQYF.

The rearrangement uses TRBV5-4 and TRBJ1-5; D unresolved. Trimming removed 1 base from V and 5 bases from J, with 10 bases in between. Germline V lookup: CDR1 SGHNT, CDR2 YYREEE (reference sequence). There are 14 residues in the CDR3. CDR3 sequence reads: CASSLRFGHQPQHF. In nucleotides, the CDR3 is TGTGCCAGCAGCTTGCGGTTTGGGCATCAGCCCCAGCATTTT. Looking up the rest from reference TRBV5-4 and TRBJ1-5 gives the full variable domain: ETGVTQSPTHLIKTRGQQVTLRCSSQSGHNTVSWYQQALGQGPQFIFQYYREEENGRGNFPPRFSGLQFPNYSSELNVNALELDDSALYLCASSLRFGHQPQHFGDGTRLSIL.

This clone showed up just once. The chain links TRBV4-2 to TRBJ2-1; 11 positions agree with TRBD2. The ends lost 3 bases at V and 5 bases at J; junction bases unmatched: 18. This CDR3 comprises 20 residues. Germline CDR1 LGHNA, CDR2 YNFKEQ. The CDR3: CASSHMFGAEGTSGDNEQFF. The CDR3 DNA reads as TGTGCCAGCAGCCATATGTTTGGGGCAGAAGGGACTAGCGGAGACAATGAGCAGTTCTTC.

The rearrangement joins TRBV25-1 to TRBJ1-4, with 9 nucleotides matching TRBD1. The germline CDR1 and CDR2 sequences are MGHDK and SYGVNS. This CDR3 comprises 14 residues. Unmatched junction bases numbered 7, after V lost 4 bases and J lost 10 bases. CDR3 in amino acids: CASSVGQGSGKLFF. In DNA, the CDR3 is TGTGCCAGCAGTGTCGGACAGGGGAGCGGAAAACTGTTTTTT.

This clone is a singleton in its sample. V and J are TRBV30 and TRBJ2-2, with 7 bases aligning to TRBD1. CDR3 length equals 14 residues. The V gene end was trimmed by 6 bases and the J gene end by 0 bases; junction bases not matched to a gene: 4. In germline, CDR1 is GTSNPN, CDR2 SVGIG (reference sequence). The CDR3 DNA reads as TGTGCCTGTAAACAGGGGACGAACACCGGGGAGCTGTTTTTT. Amino acids: CACKQGTNTGELFF.

The chain has TRBV7-2 and TRBJ1-5; perhaps TRBD1 as D (5 bases). V was cut by 5 bases and J by 6 bases, with 17 bases left in between. Germline assignment: CDR1 SGHTA and CDR2 FQGNSA. CDR3 length equals 15 residues. The CDR3 spells CASSRGPVEGQPQHF. The CDR3 DNA follows: TGTGCCAGCAGCCGGGGACCGGTCGAGGGTCAGCCCCAGCATTTT.

This rearrangement joins TRBV21-1 to TRBJ1-3; whether TRBD1, the table's D call, matches the DNA was not checked. TRBV21-1 is termed a pseudogene. This CDR3 contains 17 residues. CDR3: CASSKVGVWLYGNTIYF. The CDR3 coding sequence is TGTGCCAGCAGCAAAGTAGGGGTCTGGCTATATGGAAACACCATATATTTT.

The DNA of the CDR3 is TGTGCCAGCAGTAGGACAGGAAATGAAAAACTGTTTTTT. Translation gives CASSRTGNEKLFF. The chain combines TRBV6-1 with TRBJ1-4, with 7 bases that match TRBD1. V gave up 5 bases and J gave up 5 bases; unmatched junction bases: 2. CDR3 size: 13 residues. Germline V gene data show CDR1 as MNHNS and CDR2 as SASEGT.

This rearrangement joins TRBV7-9 to TRBJ2-3; 7 bases fit TRBD1. Losses at the gene ends were 5 bases for V and 3 bases for J; bases not matched to a gene: 8. The CDR3 totals 15 residues. Germline values: CDR1 SEHNR, CDR2 FQNEAQ (reference sequence). This CDR3 reads CASSRRDSQTDTQYF. The CDR3 nucleotides are TGTGCCAGCAGCCGACGGGACAGCCAAACAGATACGCAGTATTTT.

Here the CDR3 DNA reads TGTGCCAGCGCCAGGGGGGGCGAGCAGTACTTC. It codes for CASARGGEQYF. This chain uses TRBV5-6 with TRBJ2-7; D is tentatively TRBD1 or TRBD2 (7 bases each). The CDR3 loop spans 11 amino acids. The ends were cut back, 7 bases at V and 6 bases at J, with 11 bases in the middle. Germline assignment: CDR1 SGHDT and CDR2 YYEEEE.

The chain employs TRBV6-6 and TRBJ1-5; TRBD1 aligns across 9 bases. V lost 6 bases to trimming and J lost 6 bases; unmatched junction nucleotides: 9. CDR1 and CDR2 (germline): MNHNY, SVGAGI (reference sequence). The CDR3 has 15 amino acids. The CDR3 coding sequence is TGTGCCAGCAGGAGGGACAGGGAAATTAGTCAGCCCCAGCATTTT. Protein sequence: CASRRDREISQPQHF.

The chain couples TRBV7-9 to TRBJ1-2; 9 bases map to TRBD1. The J segment lost 4 bases and the V segment lost 4 bases, leaving 7 bases of the junction unmatched. Looked up from germline, CDR1 is SEHNR and CDR2 is FQNEAQ (reference sequence). This CDR3 spans 15 amino acids. The CDR3 DNA follows: TGTGCCAGCAGCTCCCGGGACAGGGAGACCTATGGCTACACCTTC. Translation gives CASSSRDRETYGYTF.

This clone was observed a handful of times. V and J are TRBV10-3 and TRBJ2-7; 7 bases match TRBD1. The germline V gene has CDR1 ENHRY and CDR2 SYGVKD. CDR3 length equals 14 residues. V lost 6 bases to trimming and J lost 3 bases; unmatched junction nucleotides: 8. The CDR3 DNA follows: TGTGCCATCAGACCCCCGGGACAGAACTACGAGCAGTACTTC. Amino acid sequence: CAIRPPGQNYEQYF.

The rearrangement joins TRBV7-9 to TRBJ2-7; 10 nucleotides match TRBD1. From germline, CDR1 is SEHNR and CDR2 FQNEAQ (reference sequence). V was pared by 5 bases and J by 4 bases, with 8 bases of the junction left unmatched. The CDR3 is 15 amino acids. CDR3 nucleotide sequence: TGTGCCAGCAGCCCCTCCGGACAGGGGGGGTACGAGCAGTACTTC. Translated, it gives CASSPSGQGGYEQYF. Looking up the rest from reference TRBV7-9 and TRBJ2-7 gives the full variable domain: DTGVSQNPRHKITKRGQNVTFRCDPISEHNRLYWYRQTLGQGPEFLTYFQNEAQLEKSRLLSDRFSAERPKGSFSTLEIQRTEQGDSAMYLCASSPSGQGGYEQYFGPGTRLTVT.

The V call is TRBV7-2, the J call TRBJ1-6; the D gene is possibly TRBD1 (6 bases). The CDR3 consists of 13 residues. CDR1 SGHTA and CDR2 FQGNSA come from the germline V gene. Trimming pared 1 base from V and 9 bases from J, leaving 7 bases between. The CDR3 spells CASSLGGGSPLHF. CDR3 nucleotides: TGTGCCAGCAGCTTAGGAGGGGGTTCACCCCTCCACTTT.

J is TRBJ2-7 and V is TRBV9, with TRBD2 identical over 10 bases. Germline CDR1 SGDLS, CDR2 YYNGEE. The junction had 9 bases not matched to a gene; V was cut back by 1 base and J by 2 bases. CDR3 length equals 17 residues. As DNA, the CDR3 is TGTGCCAGCAGCGTACACTCTTCTAGCGGGGGTACCTACGAGCAGTACTTC. Translating gives CASSVHSSSGGTYEQYF.

This clone turned up a few times. The rearrangement links TRBV6-6 to TRBJ1-2; D ambiguous. The CDR3 runs 13 residues. V was pared by 6 bases and J by 4 bases, with 12 bases between. CDR1 is MNHNY and CDR2 is SVGAGI in the germline V gene (reference sequence). The CDR3 nucleotides are TGTGCCAGCAGCCCTTATACGGGCTATGGCTACACCTTC. Its protein is CASSPYTGYGYTF.

The rearrangement joins TRBV15 to TRBJ2-1; 11 bases line up with TRBD1. The germline V gene encodes CDR1 LNHNV and CDR2 YYDKDF (reference sequence). V lost 3 bases, J lost 12 bases, and 13 bases stayed unmatched. The CDR3 contains 16 residues. In DNA, the CDR3 is TGTGCCACCAGCAGGCCCGGGGACAGGGGGACCGCGGGGCAGTTCTTC. Encoded protein: CATSRPGDRGTAGQFF.

The J gene is TRBJ1-6, the V gene TRBV28, with 7 positions matching TRBD1. Germline V gives CDR1 MDHEN, CDR2 SYDVKM. This CDR3 spans 16 amino acids. V shed 2 bases, J shed 6 bases, and the junction held 7 bases outside the gene matches. The CDR3 spells CASSLETGLSNSPLHF. The CDR3 DNA is TGTGCCAGCAGTTTAGAGACAGGGCTATCTAATTCACCCCTCCACTTT.

V usage is TRBV5-1 and J usage is TRBJ2-7; TRBD1 agrees at 9 bases. The CDR3 contains 16 residues. CDR1 and CDR2 (germline): SGHRS, YFSETQ. Trimming removed 0 bases from V and 6 bases from J; junction bases left unmatched: 10. The chain's CDR3 is CASSLDVGQGRSEQYF. In nucleotides, the CDR3 is TGCGCCAGCAGCTTGGACGTGGGACAGGGACGGAGCGAGCAGTACTTC.